Listed below are T cell receptor beta chains from one sample, sequenced in a study of blood T cell repertoires in COVID-19. This table comes from immunoSEQ multiplex PCR, and its TCRdb copy is limited to in-frame clones, with some not included. The table lists about 190,000 clones, more than 80% of them singletons. The material sequenced was peripheral blood. All receptors derive from a man in his fifties with acute or convalescent COVID-19. The CDR3 runs from the conserved cysteine through the conserved F or W. Fields, in order: clone size, J gene, D gene, V gene, CDR3 DNA, CDR3 protein. The D gene is left open where the match is weak. Size is stated for part of the rows, as once, few or many counts, or as a class when the clone is expanded.

>.|TRBJ2-2|TRBD2|TRBV7-9
TGTGCCAGCAGCTCCCCCCGGACTAGCGGCACCGGGGAGCTGTTTTTT
CASSSPRTSGTGELFF
>.|TRBJ1-2|TRBD1|TRBV24-1
TGTGCCACCAGTGAGACAGGGGGCTATGGCTACACCTTC
CATSETGGYGYTF
>.|TRBJ2-5|TRBD1|TRBV27
TGTGCCAGCCACGGACAGGGCCAAGAGACCCGGTACTTC
CASHGQGQETRYF
>.|TRBJ2-2|.|TRBV4-1
TGCGCCAGCAGCCAAGAAGGGCGGCAGGGAGGCGGGGAGCTGTTTTTT
CASSQEGRQGGGELFF
>.|TRBJ2-7|.|TRBV7-6
TGTGCCAGCAGCTCTTCGATCGGACAGCTCTACGAGCAGTACTTC
CASSSSIGQLYEQYF
>few|TRBJ1-4|TRBD1|TRBV28
TGTGCCAGCATAACCCGGGACAGGGTCGTTGAGAATGAAAAACTGTTTTTT
CASITRDRVVENEKLFF
>.|TRBJ1-1|.|TRBV11-1
TGTGCCAGCAGCTTACGCGGCTCGGGTGAAGCTTTCTTT
CASSLRGSGEAFF
>.|TRBJ2-7|.|TRBV2
TGTGCCAGGGCCCCCTTACGGACAGCCGCCTACGAGCAGTACTTC
CARAPLRTAAYEQYF
>.|TRBJ2-1|.|TRBV3-1/TRBV3-2
TGTGCCAGCAGCCAAGACCCCGTTTCAGAGACTTCCTACAATGAGCAGTTCTTC
CASSQDPVSETSYNEQFF
>.|TRBJ2-7|TRBD1|TRBV19
TGTGCCAGTAGAGGACAGGGAGGAAAGGAGCAGTACTTC
CASRGQGGKEQYF
>.|TRBJ2-7|TRBD2|TRBV10-3
TGTGCCATCAGCACCATAGCGGGAAGGGACGAGCAGTACTTC
CAISTIAGRDEQYF
>few|TRBJ1-1|.|TRBV6-6
TGTGCCAGCAATTTAAACACTGAAGCTTTCTTT
CASNLNTEAFF
>.|TRBJ2-1|TRBD1|TRBV5-1
TGCGCCAGCAGCTTGGGGCCCTCAGGGGGCGCAAAATACAATGAGCAGTTCTTC
CASSLGPSGGAKYNEQFF
>once|TRBJ1-3|TRBD1|TRBV3-1/TRBV3-2
TGTGCCAGCAGCCACATGACAGGGTCTGGAAACACCATATATTTT
CASSHMTGSGNTIYF
>.|TRBJ2-1|TRBD2|TRBV2
TGTGCCAGCGCGGTAGCGGGAGGCCCCCGATCCTACAATGAGCAGTTCTTC
CASAVAGGPRSYNEQFF
>.|TRBJ2-2|.|TRBV5-1
TGCGCCAGCAGCTTGTTCCCAGGGGTCACCGGGGAGCTGTTTTTT
CASSLFPGVTGELFF
>.|TRBJ2-5|TRBD1|TRBV10-3
TGTGCCATCAGTGGCCGGGACAGCCTACAAGAGACCCAGTACTTC
CAISGRDSLQETQYF
>.|TRBJ1-6|.|TRBV4-2
TGTGCCAGCAGCCAAGATCAAAGTGGGGGCCATTCACCCCTCCACTTT
CASSQDQSGGHSPLHF
>once|TRBJ2-3|.|TRBV6-1
TGTGCCAGCAGTGATCCCGGGACATCGGGGCACGGTACGCAGTATTTT
CASSDPGTSGHGTQYF
>once|TRBJ1-1|TRBD1|TRBV20-1
TGCAGGGGTCCAGGGGGCACTGAAGCTTTCTTT
CRGPGGTEAFF
>.|TRBJ2-5|.|TRBV12-3/TRBV12-4
TGTGCCAGCAGTCGGACATTCCAAGAGACCCAGTACTTC
CASSRTFQETQYF
>.|TRBJ2-3|TRBD1|TRBV19
TGTGCCAGTAGTATAGGACAGGGCTGGGAGGATACGCAGTATTTT
CASSIGQGWEDTQYF
>once|TRBJ1-5|TRBD1|TRBV28
TGTGCCAGCAGTGATCCCGGGACAGGGGTGGGTCAGCCCCAGCATTTT
CASSDPGTGVGQPQHF
>.|TRBJ2-5|.|TRBV5-4
TGTGCCAGCAGCCCTGATTTAGCCCAAGAGACCCAGTACTTC
CASSPDLAQETQYF
>.|TRBJ2-5|.|TRBV7-2
TGTGCCAGCAGCTTGGGTAGCGGATTCCAAGAGACCCAGTACTTC
CASSLGSGFQETQYF
>once|TRBJ2-5|TRBD2|TRBV28
TGTGCCAGCAGTGCTATGCGGACTGGGACTAGCGGAAAAGAGACCCAGTACTTC
CASSAMRTGTSGKETQYF
>.|TRBJ2-1|.|TRBV19
TGTGCCACCCAGGGGGTTAGCGGGATCTGGTACAATGAGCAGTTCTTC
CATQGVSGIWYNEQFF
>.|TRBJ2-3|TRBD2|TRBV7-9
TGTGCCAGCAGCGACGGGGGGTTCGTCACAGATACGCAGTATTTT
CASSDGGFVTDTQYF
>.|TRBJ1-1|TRBD1|TRBV28
TGTGCCAGCAGTTCCTGGGACAGGGCCACTGAAGCTTTCTTT
CASSSWDRATEAFF
>.|TRBJ2-7|TRBD1|TRBV27
TGTGCCAGCAGTTTAGGGGGGACAGGGGCCTACGAGCAGTACTTC
CASSLGGTGAYEQYF
>.|TRBJ2-7|.|TRBV6-5
TGTGCCAGCAGTTACTCGGGCGGGGCCCACGAGCAGTACTTC
CASSYSGGAHEQYF
>.|TRBJ1-4|TRBD1|TRBV4-3
TGCGCCAGCAGCCAAGAGGACAGGGGTGGGGAAAAACTGTTTTTT
CASSQEDRGGEKLFF
>.|TRBJ2-5|TRBD2|TRBV6-2/TRBV6-3
TGTGCCAGCAGCCTTAGCGGGGAGTGGGAGACCCAGTACTTC
CASSLSGEWETQYF
>.|TRBJ2-3|TRBD2|TRBV7-9
TGTGCCAGCAGCAGATCGATAGCGGGAGTGGAGCCGGATACGCAGTATTTT
CASSRSIAGVEPDTQYF
>.|TRBJ1-1|TRBD1|TRBV11-1
TGTGCCAGCAGCTTAGCAGGGGGCACCACTGAAGCTTTCTTT
CASSLAGGTTEAFF
>.|TRBJ1-6|.|TRBV19
TGTGCCAGTAGTATTACCAGGGGAGCGGATTCACCCCTCCACTTT
CASSITRGADSPLHF
>once|TRBJ2-3|TRBD2|TRBV9
TGTGCCAGCAGCGTCCAACCCTTAGCGGGGGTCCTTGGAGATACGCAGTATTTT
CASSVQPLAGVLGDTQYF
>.|TRBJ2-5|.|TRBV30
TGTGCCTGGAGTGGAGGGGAGACCCAGTACTTC
CAWSGGETQYF
>.|TRBJ1-2|.|TRBV7-2
TGTGCCAGCAGCCTGGGCCTTAACTATGGCTACACCTTC
CASSLGLNYGYTF
>.|TRBJ2-2|TRBD1|TRBV11-3
TGTGCCAGCAGCCCGGACAGGGGCGGCACCGGGGAGCTGTTTTTT
CASSPDRGGTGELFF